One sample yielded the 17 T cell receptor beta chains listed below, sequenced in a study of metastatic and nonmetastatic thyroid tumors. Patients had received no treatment of any kind before thyroid surgery. TCRdb re-analyzed the PCR reads using MiXCR. Among 25,000 to 35,000 clones listed, 15% to 20% were seen once. The sequencing sample was made of blood. The receptors were sampled from a female donor with papillary thyroid cancer or a benign thyroid nodule (not recorded which). Some clones in this sample may be carry-over from other donors' samples.

This clone was observed a few times. J is TRBJ2-2 and V is TRBV6-1; D call uncertain. The CDR3 extends over 16 amino acids. V shed 8 bases and J shed 1 base, with 17 bases lying between them. Germline V lookup: CDR1 MNHNS, CDR2 SASEGT. The CDR3 bases are TGTGCCAGCTCACCTACCCACCTCGGGAACACCGGGGAGCTGTTTTTT. It codes for CASSPTHLGNTGELFF.

This clone was seen a handful of times. In the same sample, other DNA sequences code for this CDR3. V gene TRBV5-1 combines with J gene TRBJ2-5; 7 bases are shared with TRBD2. The CDR3 sequence is 16 residues long. Looked up from germline, CDR1 is SGHRS and CDR2 is YFSETQ. V dropped 7 bases and J dropped 2; count of bases not matched to a gene: 14. The CDR3 spells CASGGGALGPQETQYF. CDR3 nucleotide sequence: TGCGCCAGCGGGGGGGGTGCTCTCGGGCCACAAGAGACCCAGTACTTC.

This clone was recorded at least ten times. The V gene is TRBV12-3 or TRBV12-4, the J gene TRBJ1-5, with D maybe TRBD1 (6 bases). The CDR3 covers 14 residues. V lost 5 bases and J 5 bases, leaving 13 bases between the germline ends. In nucleotides, the CDR3 is TGTGCCAGCAGTGCCACAGGGAGCTATCAGCCCCAGCATTTT. Translating it yields CASSATGSYQPQHF.

This clone was picked up many times. The V call is TRBV11-1, the J call TRBJ1-1; D unresolved. Deletions cut 1 base from V and 3 bases from J, with 9 bases between. CDR1 and CDR2 (germline): SGHAT, FQDESV (reference sequence). The CDR3 has 14 amino acids. The CDR3 coding sequence is TGTGCCAGCAGCTTAGATTTGGAGGACACTGAAGCTTTCTTT. This encodes CASSLDLEDTEAFF.

This clone appeared many times. This chain joins TRBV7-2 and TRBJ2-5; D is perhaps TRBD2 (6 bases). Trimming cost V 3 bases and J 0 bases, with 11 bases left between them. This CDR3 contains 15 residues. CDR1 SGHTA and CDR2 FQGNSA come from the germline V gene. The CDR3 sequence: CASSFNRDYQETQYF. The CDR3 DNA reads TGTGCCAGCAGCTTCAACCGGGACTACCAAGAGACCCAGTACTTC.

Details on this clone: Germline and junction disagree at one end, which may indicate a read error. V and J are TRBV7-2 and TRBJ2-7; 9 bases fit TRBD2. This CDR3 is built from 15 residues. Per the germline V gene, CDR1 is SGHTA and CDR2 is FQGNSA. The CDR3 DNA reads as TGTGCCAGCAGCTTATTGCGGGGGGGTAGCTACGAGCAGTACTTT. Translated: CASSLLRGGSYEQYF. The full variable domain, with the rest looked up from reference TRBV7-2 and TRBJ2-7, is GAGVSQSPSNKVTEKGKDVELRCDPISGHTALYWYRQSLGQGLEFLIYFQGNSAPDKSGLPSDRFSAERTGGSVSTLTIQRTQQEDSAVYLCASSLLRGGSYEQYFGPGTRLTVT.

The chain joins TRBV5-1 to TRBJ2-1; no firm D call. Trimming cost V 2 bases and J 10 bases, with 10 bases left between them. Germline V gene data show CDR1 as SGHRS and CDR2 as YFSETQ. The CDR3 runs to 12 residues. DNA for the CDR3: TGCGCCAGCAGCTTTGAAGGTCCAGAGCAGTTCTTC. It encodes CASSFEGPEQFF.

This clone was seen only a few times. The chain uses TRBV6-2 or TRBV6-3 and TRBJ2-1; 10 bases are a match to TRBD2. In germline, CDR1 is MNHEY, CDR2 SVGEGT. V lost 10 bases and J lost 3; bases outside the gene matches: 9. The CDR3 runs to 15 residues. The chain's CDR3 is CAIASGSRYYNEQFF. CDR3 nucleotides: TGTGCCATCGCTAGCGGGAGCAGATACTACAATGAGCAGTTCTTC.

This clone was detected many times. The chain joins TRBV4-1 to TRBJ2-5, with 7 bases that match TRBD2. Germline loops: CDR1 MGHRA, CDR2 YSYEKL. CDR3 size: 17 residues. The J segment lost 2 bases and the V segment lost 1 base, leaving 10 bases of the junction unmatched. CDR3: CASSQGPASGAQETQYF. The CDR3 bases are TGCGCCAGCAGCCAAGGGCCGGCAAGCGGGGCACAAGAGACCCAGTACTTC.

This chain links TRBV4-1 with TRBJ2-3; tentatively, D is TRBD1 or TRBD2 (5 bases each). In germline, CDR1 is MGHRA, CDR2 YSYEKL. V was trimmed by 4 bases and J by 2 bases, leaving 16 bases between them. The CDR3 length is 16 residues. CDR3 nucleotides: TGCGCCAGCAGCCGCCCGGGACGGGATTTCACAGATACGCAGTATTTT. Its protein product is CASSRPGRDFTDTQYF.

This clone was recorded many times. Other DNA sequences of this sample code for an identical CDR3. This rearrangement joins TRBV5-1 to TRBJ1-1; D gene ambiguous. The germline CDR1 and CDR2 sequences are SGHRS and YFSETQ. With 4 bases removed from V and 4 bases from J, the gap between germline ends came to 14 bases. The CDR3 runs 14 residues. CDR3 sequence (DNA): TGCGCCAGCAGCCCCGGACTCGGCGGCACTGAAGCTTTCTTT. It translates to CASSPGLGGTEAFF. The full variable domain, completed using reference TRBV5-1 and TRBJ1-1, is KAGVTQTPRYLIKTRGQQVTLSCSPISGHRSVSWYQQTPGQGLQFLFEYFSETQRNKGNFPGRFSGRQFSNSRSEMNVSTLELGDSALYLCASSPGLGGTEAFFGQGTRLTVV.

This clone was counted ten times or more. The chain recombines TRBV19 with TRBJ2-7; TRBD2 is a possible D gene (6 bases). The CDR3 length is 16 residues. The germline V gene encodes CDR1 LNHDA and CDR2 SQIVND (reference sequence). Trimming took 0 bases from V and 3 from J, leaving 15 bases between them. CDR3 sequence reads: CASSIEGGLGYYEQYF. The CDR3, as DNA: TGTGCCAGTAGTATAGAAGGAGGGTTGGGGTACTACGAGCAGTACTTC.

This clone was seen many times. The chain carries TRBV27 and TRBJ2-2, with TRBD2 matching over 10 bases. CDR1 MNHEY and CDR2 SMNVEV come from the germline V gene (reference sequence). CDR3 length: 17 amino acids. V lost 0 bases and J lost 6; bases outside the gene matches: 7. As DNA, the CDR3 is TGTGCCAGCAGTTTATCGAGAAGCGGGAGGGCGGCCGGGGAGCTGTTTTTT. Translation gives CASSLSRSGRAAGELFF.

There are a few counts of this clone. The rearrangement joins TRBV6-1 to TRBJ1-1, with D perhaps matching TRBD1 (6 bases). V lost 3 bases and J lost 5, with 16 bases in between. The CDR3 sequence is 15 residues long. Germline-derived CDR1 and CDR2 are MNHNS and SASEGT. This CDR3 reads CASSDPPGEETEAFF. The CDR3 bases are TGTGCCAGCAGTGACCCCCCAGGGGAGGAGACTGAAGCTTTCTTT.

In this sample, this clone turned up many times. V and J are TRBV19 and TRBJ2-2; D uncertain. There are 15 residues in the CDR3. Trimming stripped 7 bases from V and 5 bases from J, with 17 bases between. The germline V gene encodes CDR1 LNHDA and CDR2 SQIVND (reference sequence). This CDR3 is CASTLRWGKTGELFF. CDR3 nucleotides: TGTGCCAGTACTCTCAGGTGGGGTAAAACCGGGGAGCTGTTTTTT.

Sample share makes this clone medium-sized. The rearrangement joins TRBV27 to TRBJ2-7, with TRBD2 matching 10 bases. Germline CDR1 reads MNHEY; CDR2 reads SMNVEV (reference sequence). The CDR3 has 14 residues. Trimming removed 6 bases from V and 0 bases from J; junction bases left unmatched: 2. CDR3 DNA: TGTGCCAGCAGCGGACTAGCGGCCTCCTACGAGCAGTACTTC. Translated: CASSGLAASYEQYF.

This clone was seen at least ten times. V usage is TRBV18 and J usage is TRBJ1-1; D perhaps matches TRBD1 (6 bases). In germline, CDR1 is KGHSH, CDR2 LQKENI. Trimming pared 6 bases from V and 8 bases from J, leaving 16 bases between. This CDR3 contains 13 residues. CDR3 in amino acids: CASSPRTAGEAFF. CDR3 nucleotide sequence: TGTGCCAGCTCGCCTCGGACAGCCGGCGAAGCTTTCTTT.